This T cell receptor (beta chain) came from a study of shared clonotypes between healthy human individuals. Clones were read by immunoSEQ multiplex PCR, and TCRdb kept only the in-frame ones, dropping some. This table has 470,000 or so clones, over 75% appearing once. This clone was recorded once. This CDR3 spans 12 amino acids. The germline gives CDR1 SGHDN, CDR2 FVKESK. V lost 4 bases to trimming and J lost 10 bases, with 11 bases between them. Sequencing used PBMCs. The chain combines TRBV14 with TRBJ2-1; a weak D match, TRBD1 (5 bases). The sequence derives from a woman in her 40s in good health. Some clones in this sample may be carry-over from other donors' samples. CDR3 region: CASSPRGREQFF. The CDR3 coding sequence is TGTGCCAGCAGCCCAAGGGGCCGAGAGCAGTTCTTC.